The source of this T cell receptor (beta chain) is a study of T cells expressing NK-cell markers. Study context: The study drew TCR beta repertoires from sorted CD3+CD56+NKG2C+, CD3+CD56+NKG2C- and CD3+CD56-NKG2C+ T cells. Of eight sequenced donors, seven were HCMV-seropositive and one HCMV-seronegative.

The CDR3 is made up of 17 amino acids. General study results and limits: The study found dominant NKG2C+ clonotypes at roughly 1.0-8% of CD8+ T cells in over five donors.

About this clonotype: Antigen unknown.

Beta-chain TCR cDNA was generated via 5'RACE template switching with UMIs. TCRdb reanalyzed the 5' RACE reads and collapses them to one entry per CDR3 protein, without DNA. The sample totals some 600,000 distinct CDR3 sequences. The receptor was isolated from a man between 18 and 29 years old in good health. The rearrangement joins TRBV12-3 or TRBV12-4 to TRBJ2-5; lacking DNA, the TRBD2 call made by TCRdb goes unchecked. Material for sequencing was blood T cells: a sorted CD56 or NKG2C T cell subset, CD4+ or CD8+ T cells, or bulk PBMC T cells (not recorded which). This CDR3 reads CASSYIEGLGSWETQYF.